This is a list of T cell receptor beta chains from one sample in a study of patients and donors after allogeneic stem cell transplantation. Via MiXCR, TCRdb re-called the RT-PCR reads, giving one row per CDR3 protein. The sample consists of about a million distinct CDR3 sequences, roughly 17% of them appearing once. Material for sequencing was blood, either unsorted or a sorted T cell fraction (not recorded which). These receptors originate from a human donor who was either an allogeneic HSCT recipient or a stem cell or donor lymphocyte infusion donor (not recorded which). It is not recorded whose cells these are; they may come from a transplant donor. CDR3s include the opening cysteine and the closing phenylalanine or tryptophan. D genes are given only for firm matches. Not all rows give a size; the values are once, few, many and, for expanded clones, a class.

j_gene: TRBJ2-2
v_gene: TRBV29-1
d_gene: TRBD2
abundance: NA
CDR3aa: CSGRELNTGELFF
CDR3nt: TGCAGCGGGCGGGAGCTGAACACCGGGGAGCTGTTTTTT

j_gene: TRBJ1-1
v_gene: TRBV5-1
d_gene: NA
abundance: NA
CDR3aa: CASSPVGRMNTEAFF
CDR3nt: TGCGCCAGCAGCCCTGTTGGGCGAATGAACACTGAAGCTTTCTTT

j_gene: TRBJ2-2
v_gene: TRBV2
d_gene: TRBD2
abundance: few
CDR3aa: CASYSGRLTTGELFF
CDR3nt: TGTGCCAGTTATAGCGGGAGACTTACCACCGGGGAGCTGTTTTTT

j_gene: TRBJ2-7
v_gene: TRBV20-1
d_gene: TRBD1
abundance: NA
CDR3aa: CSAAGTVYEQYF
CDR3nt: TGCAGTGCCGCCGGGACAGTCTACGAGCAGTACTTC

j_gene: TRBJ2-1
v_gene: TRBV20-1
d_gene: NA
abundance: few
CDR3aa: CSASPLLNAYNEQFF
CDR3nt: TGCAGTGCTAGTCCTCTCCTTAATGCATACAATGAGCAGTTCTTC

j_gene: TRBJ1-1
v_gene: TRBV5-1
d_gene: NA
abundance: few
CDR3aa: CASSLPGTTEAFF
CDR3nt: TGCGCCAGCAGCTTGCCGGGAACCACTGAAGCTTTCTTT

j_gene: TRBJ2-3
v_gene: TRBV5-1
d_gene: TRBD2
abundance: NA
CDR3aa: CASRRTSGATADTQYF
CDR3nt: TGCGCCAGCAGGAGGACTAGCGGGGCCACGGCGGATACGCAGTATTTT

j_gene: TRBJ1-5
v_gene: TRBV7-6
d_gene: NA
abundance: NA
CDR3aa: CASSLAPHSNQPQHF
CDR3nt: TGTGCCAGCAGCTTAGCCCCTCATAGCAATCAGCCCCAGCATTTT

j_gene: TRBJ1-5
v_gene: TRBV27
d_gene: NA
abundance: few
CDR3aa: CASSQEGRPYGQPQHF
CDR3nt: TGTGCCAGCAGCCAAGAGGGACGGCCTTATGGCCAGCCCCAGCATTTT

j_gene: TRBJ1-6
v_gene: TRBV20-1
d_gene: NA
abundance: few
CDR3aa: CSARLGRDSPLHF
CDR3nt: TGCAGTGCCCGACTGGGCAGGGACTCACCCCTCCACTTT

j_gene: TRBJ2-7
v_gene: TRBV6-5
d_gene: NA
abundance: NA
CDR3aa: CASSYSTLGGYEQYF
CDR3nt: TGTGCCAGCAGTTACTCGACTCTTGGCGGCTACGAGCAGTACTTC

j_gene: TRBJ2-3
v_gene: TRBV2
d_gene: NA
abundance: NA
CDR3aa: CASSEALTRGRDFRNPQYF
CDR3nt: TGTGCCAGCAGTGAAGCGCTTACGCGTGGGCGGGATTTTAGGAACCCGCAGTATTTT

j_gene: TRBJ2-6
v_gene: TRBV6-2/TRBV6-3
d_gene: NA
abundance: NA
CDR3aa: CASRPTGSGANVLTF
CDR3nt: TGTGCCAGCAGGCCGACGGGATCTGGGGCCAACGTCCTGACTTTC

j_gene: TRBJ2-7
v_gene: TRBV6-1
d_gene: TRBD2
abundance: NA
CDR3aa: CASSPRGFSGSLYEQYF
CDR3nt: TGTGCCAGCAGCCCCCGGGGGTTTAGCGGGAGTCTGTACGAGCAGTACTTC

j_gene: TRBJ1-1
v_gene: TRBV12-3/TRBV12-4
d_gene: TRBD1
abundance: NA
CDR3aa: CASSFPRTGGTEAFF
CDR3nt: TGTGCCAGCAGTTTCCCCAGGACAGGGGGGACTGAAGCTTTCTTT

j_gene: TRBJ2-7
v_gene: TRBV12-3/TRBV12-4
d_gene: TRBD1
abundance: NA
CDR3aa: CASSRPPGDRGFHEQYF
CDR3nt: TGTGCCAGCAGTCGCCCCCCCGGGGACAGGGGGTTCCACGAGCAGTACTTC

j_gene: TRBJ2-5
v_gene: TRBV5-1
d_gene: NA
abundance: many
CDR3aa: CASSYGHAQETQYF
CDR3nt: TGCGCCAGCAGCTACGGACACGCTCAAGAGACCCAGTACTTC

j_gene: TRBJ2-3
v_gene: TRBV9
d_gene: NA
abundance: NA
CDR3aa: CASSVAPGVSTDTQYF
CDR3nt: TGTGCCAGCAGCGTTGCTCCCGGGGTGAGCACAGATACGCAGTATTTT

j_gene: TRBJ2-4
v_gene: TRBV7-9
d_gene: NA
abundance: few
CDR3aa: CASSLPAEKNIQYF
CDR3nt: TGTGCCAGCAGCTTGCCAGCGGAAAAAAACATTCAGTACTTC

j_gene: TRBJ1-5
v_gene: TRBV27
d_gene: TRBD1
abundance: few
CDR3aa: CASSPGQGRGQPQHF
CDR3nt: TGTGCCAGCAGTCCGGGACAGGGAAGAGGTCAGCCCCAGCATTTT

j_gene: TRBJ2-7
v_gene: TRBV4-1
d_gene: NA
abundance: NA
CDR3aa: CASSPAGTYEQYF
CDR3nt: TGCGCCAGCAGCCCCGCAGGTACCTACGAGCAGTACTTC

j_gene: TRBJ2-7
v_gene: TRBV30
d_gene: NA
abundance: NA
CDR3aa: CAWREGSSYEQYF
CDR3nt: TGTGCCTGGAGGGAGGGAAGCTCCTACGAGCAGTACTTC

j_gene: TRBJ2-3
v_gene: TRBV20-1
d_gene: NA
abundance: NA
CDR3aa: CSAHKSGDTQYF
CDR3nt: TGCAGTGCTCATAAAAGCGGAGATACGCAGTATTTT

j_gene: TRBJ1-1
v_gene: TRBV20-1
d_gene: NA
abundance: few
CDR3aa: CSAELQGARRAFF
CDR3nt: TGCAGTGCTGAATTACAGGGCGCGAGACGGGCTTTCTTT

j_gene: TRBJ2-1
v_gene: TRBV27
d_gene: NA
abundance: NA
CDR3aa: CASSFGGTLYNEQFF
CDR3nt: TGTGCCAGCAGTTTCGGCGGGACCCTCTACAATGAGCAGTTCTTC

j_gene: TRBJ1-2
v_gene: TRBV29-1
d_gene: NA
abundance: few
CDR3aa: CSVDGQMNGYTF
CDR3nt: TGCAGCGTTGATGGGCAGATGAATGGCTACACCTTC

j_gene: TRBJ2-1
v_gene: TRBV5-1
d_gene: TRBD2
abundance: few
CDR3aa: CASSLAGAGTSSEGEQFF
CDR3nt: TGCGCCAGCAGCTTGGCGGGGGCGGGGACTAGCAGTGAGGGTGAGCAGTTCTTC

j_gene: TRBJ2-1
v_gene: TRBV30
d_gene: NA
abundance: NA
CDR3aa: CAWSVNANEQFF
CDR3nt: TGTGCCTGGAGTGTAAATGCAAATGAGCAGTTCTTC

j_gene: TRBJ2-7
v_gene: TRBV4-2
d_gene: TRBD2
abundance: NA
CDR3aa: CASSQDRLAGVSSYEQYF
CDR3nt: TGTGCCAGCAGCCAAGACCGGCTAGCGGGAGTGAGCTCCTACGAGCAGTACTTC

j_gene: TRBJ2-5
v_gene: TRBV20-1
d_gene: TRBD2
abundance: NA
CDR3aa: CSARTGGGVKTQYF
CDR3nt: TGCAGTGCTAGAACCGGGGGGGGCGTAAAGACCCAGTACTTC

j_gene: TRBJ1-3
v_gene: TRBV2
d_gene: NA
abundance: NA
CDR3aa: CASSSRDIGNTIYF
CDR3nt: TGTGCCAGCAGTTCCCGGGACATTGGAAACACCATATATTTT

j_gene: TRBJ2-1
v_gene: TRBV5-1
d_gene: NA
abundance: NA
CDR3aa: CASSPHGGETYNEQFF
CDR3nt: TGCGCCAGCAGCCCCCATGGCGGAGAGACATACAATGAGCAGTTCTTC

j_gene: TRBJ1-4
v_gene: TRBV12-3/TRBV12-4
d_gene: NA
abundance: many
CDR3aa: CASSLLNEKLFF
CDR3nt: TGTGCCAGCAGTCTACTTAATGAAAAACTGTTTTTT

j_gene: TRBJ2-5
v_gene: TRBV6-5
d_gene: NA
abundance: few
CDR3aa: CASSYRQGRGQETQYF
CDR3nt: TGTGCCAGCAGTTACCGGCAGGGAAGGGGTCAAGAGACCCAGTACTTC

j_gene: TRBJ2-7
v_gene: TRBV5-1
d_gene: NA
abundance: many
CDR3aa: CASSLVPDTYEQYF
CDR3nt: TGCGCCAGCAGCTTGGTTCCGGACACCTACGAGCAGTACTTC

j_gene: TRBJ1-5
v_gene: TRBV12-3/TRBV12-4
d_gene: NA
abundance: few
CDR3aa: CASTPSYSNQPQHF
CDR3nt: TGTGCCAGCACCCCCTCTTATAGCAATCAGCCCCAGCATTTT

j_gene: TRBJ1-5
v_gene: TRBV7-6
d_gene: NA
abundance: few
CDR3aa: CASSVTDRSNQPQHF
CDR3nt: TGTGCCAGCAGCGTTACGGATCGTAGCAATCAGCCCCAGCATTTT

j_gene: TRBJ1-2
v_gene: TRBV20-1
d_gene: NA
abundance: NA
CDR3aa: CSAPRDGSNYGYTF
CDR3nt: TGCAGTGCCCCCAGGGACGGCTCTAACTATGGCTACACCTTC

j_gene: TRBJ2-7
v_gene: TRBV20-1
d_gene: NA
abundance: NA
CDR3aa: CSALPSTRVSYEQYF
CDR3nt: TGCAGTGCCTTACCCTCGACTAGAGTCTCCTACGAGCAGTACTTC

j_gene: TRBJ2-2
v_gene: TRBV6-2/TRBV6-3
d_gene: NA
abundance: few
CDR3aa: CASTQSGELFF
CDR3nt: TGCGCCAGCACCCAATCCGGGGAGCTGTTTTTT

j_gene: TRBJ2-1
v_gene: TRBV9
d_gene: TRBD2
abundance: NA
CDR3aa: CASSVAPLAGDGNEQFF
CDR3nt: TGTGCCAGCAGCGTAGCACCACTAGCGGGAGATGGCAATGAGCAGTTCTTC

j_gene: TRBJ1-2
v_gene: TRBV19
d_gene: NA
abundance: few
CDR3aa: CASSIVRGDGYTF
CDR3nt: TGTGCCAGTAGTATAGTACGGGGAGATGGCTACACCTTC

j_gene: TRBJ1-5
v_gene: TRBV20-1
d_gene: NA
abundance: few
CDR3aa: CSARVAGDQPQHF
CDR3nt: TGCAGTGCTAGAGTCGCGGGAGATCAGCCCCAGCATTTT

j_gene: TRBJ1-2
v_gene: TRBV20-1
d_gene: NA
abundance: NA
CDR3aa: CSARYTLAGTNYGYTF
CDR3nt: TGCAGTGCTAGATATACCTTGGCAGGCACTAACTATGGCTACACCTTC

j_gene: TRBJ2-3
v_gene: TRBV12-3/TRBV12-4
d_gene: NA
abundance: few
CDR3aa: CASIGRQQLGDTDTQYF
CDR3nt: TGTGCCAGCATCGGACGACAGCAACTCGGAGACACAGATACGCAGTATTTT

j_gene: TRBJ1-2
v_gene: TRBV20-1
d_gene: NA
abundance: NA
CDR3aa: CSARGALEGYTF
CDR3nt: TGCAGTGCGAGGGGGGCTCTGGAGGGCTACACCTTC

j_gene: TRBJ2-7
v_gene: TRBV4-3
d_gene: TRBD2
abundance: NA
CDR3aa: CASSHQGPSGGYEQYF
CDR3nt: TGCGCCAGCAGCCATCAAGGTCCTAGCGGGGGCTACGAGCAGTACTTC

j_gene: TRBJ1-2
v_gene: TRBV20-1
d_gene: NA
abundance: few
CDR3aa: CSARVRKGYTF
CDR3nt: TGCAGTGCTAGAGTCAGGAAGGGCTACACCTTC

j_gene: TRBJ2-1
v_gene: TRBV15
d_gene: NA
abundance: NA
CDR3aa: CATSRDRGGGLNEQFF
CDR3nt: TGTGCCACCAGCAGAGATAGGGGGGGTGGCCTGAATGAGCAGTTCTTC

j_gene: TRBJ1-1
v_gene: TRBV5-1
d_gene: TRBD1
abundance: NA
CDR3aa: CASSLQGIPNTEAFF
CDR3nt: TGCGCCAGCAGCTTACAGGGGATCCCGAACACTGAAGCTTTCTTT

j_gene: TRBJ2-1
v_gene: TRBV2
d_gene: NA
abundance: few
CDR3aa: CASRFISYEQFF
CDR3nt: TGTGCCAGCAGATTTATTAGTTATGAGCAGTTCTTC